The rows below give T cell receptor beta chains drawn from one sample of a study of CD8+CD57+ T cells in acquired aplastic anemia. TCRdb re-called the reads with MiXCR, one entry per CDR3 protein. Among approximately 160,000 distinct CDR3 sequences, around half were seen once, and the ten largest hold roughly 2.9%. Sequenced material: sorted CD4+, CD8+, or CD8+CD57+ T cells (not recorded which) from PBMCs. Source of these receptors: a human donor with aplastic anemia. The CDR3 runs from the conserved cysteine through the conserved F or W. Fields, in order: CDR3 DNA, CDR3 protein, D gene, clone size, J gene, V gene. A D gene is named only where the DNA matches it firmly. Rows give clone size only sometimes, using once, few, many, or a class for an expanded clone.

DNA: TGTGCCACCAGTGAGTCCGTCGGACAGGGAGGCTACACCTTC
CDR3: CATSESVGQGGYTF
D: TRBD1
size: few
J: TRBJ1-2
V: TRBV10-3

DNA: TGTGCCAGCAGCACCCGGGGCCTACCCTACGAGCAGTACTTC
CDR3: CASSTRGLPYEQYF
D: -
size: many
J: TRBJ2-7
V: TRBV3-1

DNA: TGTGCCAGCAGTCGACAGGGGGCGGTGGGCTACACCTTC
CDR3: CASSRQGAVGYTF
D: TRBD1
size: many
J: TRBJ1-2
V: TRBV13

DNA: TGTGCCAGCAGTGAACCGGGACTAGTCAATGAGCAGTTCTTC
CDR3: CASSEPGLVNEQFF
D: TRBD2
size: -
J: TRBJ2-1
V: TRBV2

DNA: TGTGCCATCAAGCCGGGACAGGGCACAGATACGCAGTATTTT
CDR3: CAIKPGQGTDTQYF
D: TRBD1
size: many
J: TRBJ2-3
V: TRBV10-3

DNA: TGTGCCAGCAGTGGGGACAGTCCACGGAATTCACCCCTCCACTTT
CDR3: CASSGDSPRNSPLHF
D: TRBD1
size: -
J: TRBJ1-6
V: TRBV10-3

DNA: TGCGCCAGCAGCCGGAGCGGGGGGGAACCGGGTAATTCACCCCTCCACTTT
CDR3: CASSRSGGEPGNSPLHF
D: -
size: -
J: TRBJ1-6
V: TRBV4-1

DNA: TGTGCCAGCAGCCAAGCCGCCGGGGTCGGGGAGCTGTTTTTT
CDR3: CASSQAAGVGELFF
D: -
size: -
J: TRBJ2-2
V: TRBV3-1

DNA: TGCGCCAGCAGCACAGGGGTGACTGAAGCTTTCTTT
CDR3: CASSTGVTEAFF
D: TRBD1
size: many
J: TRBJ1-1
V: TRBV5-1

DNA: TGTGCCAGCAGTGAAGCGCCCAGAAAAGAGACCCAGTACTTC
CDR3: CASSEAPRKETQYF
D: -
size: many
J: TRBJ2-5
V: TRBV2

DNA: TGCGCCAGCAGCGCCTTTGGATACAATGAGCAGTTCTTC
CDR3: CASSAFGYNEQFF
D: -
size: -
J: TRBJ2-1
V: TRBV5-1

DNA: TGTGCCAGCAGCTTAGGACAGACTAAAGCTAATGAGCAGTTCTTC
CDR3: CASSLGQTKANEQFF
D: -
size: -
J: TRBJ2-1
V: TRBV7-9

DNA: TGCAGTGCTACCCGCGTGAGCGGAGGGCCGGGAGATACGCAGTATTTT
CDR3: CSATRVSGGPGDTQYF
D: -
size: -
J: TRBJ2-3
V: TRBV20-1

DNA: TGTGCCAGCAGTTTCTACGGACAAGCAGGAGGCTACACCTTC
CDR3: CASSFYGQAGGYTF
D: -
size: many
J: TRBJ1-2
V: TRBV28

DNA: TGTGCCAGCAGCCAGCCAGGGACCGAACATGAGCAGTTCTTC
CDR3: CASSQPGTEHEQFF
D: -
size: many
J: TRBJ2-1
V: TRBV4-2

DNA: TGCGTCAGCAGCCAATCGATGACAGCCTATAACTCACCCCTCCACTTT
CDR3: CVSSQSMTAYNSPLHF
D: -
size: -
J: TRBJ1-6
V: TRBV4-3

DNA: TGTGCCATCAGTGCCGGACTAGCGGGAACCACAGATACGCAGTATTTT
CDR3: CAISAGLAGTTDTQYF
D: TRBD2
size: -
J: TRBJ2-3
V: TRBV10-3

DNA: TGTGCCAGCGACCTGGGACTAGCGGAGCAAGAGACCCAGTACTTC
CDR3: CASDLGLAEQETQYF
D: TRBD2
size: -
J: TRBJ2-5
V: TRBV2

DNA: TGCGCCAGCAGCTTGGGGACTAGCGGGGGCCGCGAGCAGTACTTC
CDR3: CASSLGTSGGREQYF
D: TRBD2
size: many
J: TRBJ2-7
V: TRBV5-1

DNA: TGTGCCAGCAGCTTGCTGCTGGGAGCCTACGAGCAGTACTTC
CDR3: CASSLLLGAYEQYF
D: -
size: -
J: TRBJ2-7
V: TRBV5-6

DNA: TGCGCCAGCAGTGAGTCTCGAGCCGGGGGCGATACGCAGTATTTT
CDR3: CASSESRAGGDTQYF
D: -
size: -
J: TRBJ2-3
V: TRBV10-2

DNA: TGTGCCAGTAGTATTTCGGGGCAGGGAAAGACCCAGTACTTC
CDR3: CASSISGQGKTQYF
D: -
size: -
J: TRBJ2-5
V: TRBV19

DNA: TGTGCCAGCAGGAATAACAGGGAGGACTTCTTT
CDR3: CASRNNREDFF
D: -
size: many
J: TRBJ1-1
V: TRBV6-1

DNA: TGCAGTGCCCTATTTGGCGAGCAGTACTTC
CDR3: CSALFGEQYF
D: -
size: -
J: TRBJ2-7
V: TRBV20-1

DNA: TGTGCCAGTAGTATACCGGGACAGGGGGCCCGTTGGGATCAGCCCCAGCATTTT
CDR3: CASSIPGQGARWDQPQHF
D: TRBD1
size: -
J: TRBJ1-5
V: TRBV19

DNA: TGTGCCACAACGGAGTCTAGCACAGATACGCAGTATTTT
CDR3: CATTESSTDTQYF
D: -
size: -
J: TRBJ2-3
V: TRBV24-1

DNA: TGTGCCAGCAGCGTACTGGCCACGAGAAAAGAGACCCAGTACTTC
CDR3: CASSVLATRKETQYF
D: -
size: -
J: TRBJ2-5
V: TRBV9

DNA: TGCAGTTACGGACAGGGGCGAAATGAGCAGTTCTTC
CDR3: CSYGQGRNEQFF
D: TRBD1
size: once
J: TRBJ2-1
V: TRBV20-1

DNA: TGTGCCAGCAGCTCACTAGCGGACCCTGGGGAGACCCAGTACTTC
CDR3: CASSSLADPGETQYF
D: TRBD2
size: many
J: TRBJ2-5
V: TRBV7-9

DNA: TGTGCCAGCAGATATCGGACCAACACCGGGGAGCTGTTTTTT
CDR3: CASRYRTNTGELFF
D: -
size: few
J: TRBJ2-2
V: TRBV27

DNA: TGTGCCAGCCGAGCTGTGAGGGCATCGTGGGACACTGAAGCTTTCTTC
CDR3: CASRAVRASWDTEAFF
D: -
size: -
J: TRBJ1-1
V: TRBV25-1

DNA: TGCAGTGCTATATCGGACAGGGCTTACGAGCAGTACTTC
CDR3: CSAISDRAYEQYF
D: TRBD1
size: -
J: TRBJ2-7
V: TRBV20-1

DNA: TGTGCCAGCAGCCATGGGACACTCGGGGCCAACGTCCTGACTTTC
CDR3: CASSHGTLGANVLTF
D: -
size: -
J: TRBJ2-6
V: TRBV4-2

DNA: TGCAGTGCTAGAGGAGACAGTGAGCAGTATTTT
CDR3: CSARGDSEQYF
D: -
size: once
J: TRBJ2-3
V: TRBV20-1

DNA: TGCAGTGCTAGTAGGACAGGAAACACTGAAGCTTTCTTT
CDR3: CSASRTGNTEAFF
D: TRBD1
size: many
J: TRBJ1-1
V: TRBV20-1

DNA: TGCGCCAGCAGCGCGGGAGGGCCTGATTACAATGAGCAGTTCTTC
CDR3: CASSAGGPDYNEQFF
D: TRBD2
size: -
J: TRBJ2-1
V: TRBV10-1

DNA: TGTGCCAGCAGCTTGCATATCACCGGGGAGCTGTTTTTT
CDR3: CASSLHITGELFF
D: -
size: -
J: TRBJ2-2
V: TRBV7-3

DNA: TGTGCAGCAGTGCCCGCCTCGGGCATATATTTT
CDR3: CAAVPASGIYF
D: -
size: -
J: TRBJ1-3
V: TRBV10-3

DNA: TGCGCCAGCAGCCAAGGGGGACTAGCCCGTTACGAGCAGTACTTC
CDR3: CASSQGGLARYEQYF
D: TRBD2
size: few
J: TRBJ2-7
V: TRBV10-1

DNA: TGCGCCAGCACCAAGACGGCGAATATGAACACTGAAGCTTTCTTT
CDR3: CASTKTANMNTEAFF
D: -
size: many
J: TRBJ1-1
V: TRBV5-1

DNA: TGTGCCAGTAGTAGAACAGGGTCTGATCAGCCCCAGCATTTT
CDR3: CASSRTGSDQPQHF
D: -
size: -
J: TRBJ1-5
V: TRBV19

DNA: TGTGCCATCAGGGGACAGGGGGGTCAGCCCCAGCATTTT
CDR3: CAIRGQGGQPQHF
D: TRBD1
size: -
J: TRBJ1-5
V: TRBV10-3